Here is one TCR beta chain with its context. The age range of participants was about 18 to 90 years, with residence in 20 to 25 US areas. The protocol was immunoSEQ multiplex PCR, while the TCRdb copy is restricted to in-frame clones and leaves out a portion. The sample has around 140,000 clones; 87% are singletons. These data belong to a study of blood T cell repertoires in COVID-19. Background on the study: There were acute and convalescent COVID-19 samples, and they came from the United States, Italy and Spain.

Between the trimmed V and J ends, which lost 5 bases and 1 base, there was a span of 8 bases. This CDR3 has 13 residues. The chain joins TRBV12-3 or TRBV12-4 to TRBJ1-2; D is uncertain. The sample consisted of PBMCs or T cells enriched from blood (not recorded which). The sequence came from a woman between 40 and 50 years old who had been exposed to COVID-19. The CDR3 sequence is CASSGDLNYGYTF. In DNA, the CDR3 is TGTGCCAGCAGTGGAGACCTTAACTATGGCTACACCTTC.